Each of the 14 T cell receptor beta chains below was sequenced from the same sample in a study of shared clonotypes between healthy human individuals. Generated by immunoSEQ multiplex PCR, the TCRdb table keeps only in-frame clones and is missing some. The data show more than 2 million clones, approximately 94% seen once. CD8 cells classed as naive were CD45RO-negative and positively selected for CCR7, excluding terminally differentiated effector memory CD45RA+ cells. Sequenced sample: naive CD8+ T cells sorted from blood. The origin of the receptors is a man aged 18 to 30 in good health.

V gene TRBV5-6 combines with J gene TRBJ2-7, with D unclear. V was trimmed by 2 bases and J by 0 bases, leaving 3 bases between them. Germline V lookup: CDR1 SGHDT, CDR2 YYEEEE. This CDR3 is 12 amino acids long. The DNA of the CDR3 is TGTGCCAGCAGCTTTAACTCCTACGAGCAGTACTTC. Its translation: CASSFNSYEQYF.

Details on this clone: Additional DNA sequences in this sample encode the identical CDR3. V and J are TRBV10-2 and TRBJ2-7; D gene unclear. V was shortened by 3 bases and J by 3 bases, with 3 bases between the two germline ends. This CDR3 has 11 amino acids. Germline CDR1 WSHSY, CDR2 SAAADI. DNA of the CDR3: TGCGCCAGCAGTGACGGCTACGAGCAGTACTTC. Amino acids: CASSDGYEQYF.

V is TRBV6-5 and J is TRBJ2-7; D gene uncertain. Trimming took off 4 bases at V and 0 bases at J, with 7 bases between the two ends. Germline CDR1 and CDR2: MNHEY and SVGAGI. The CDR3 has 13 amino acids. The CDR3: CASSSVDSYEQYF. The CDR3 DNA is TGTGCCAGCAGTTCCGTGGACTCCTACGAGCAGTACTTC.

Details on this clone: In the same sample, other DNA sequences code for this CDR3. The V and J genes are TRBV9 and TRBJ2-7, with TRBD2 matching 8 bases. Germline CDR1 and CDR2: SGDLS and YYNGEE. The CDR3 consists of 14 residues. The V segment lost 0 bases and the J segment 5 bases; nucleotides outside the gene matches: 4. The CDR3 region is CASSVVGAGDEQYF. CDR3 sequence (DNA): TGTGCCAGCAGCGTAGTCGGAGCGGGGGACGAGCAGTACTTC.

This chain connects TRBV30 to TRBJ2-7, with TRBD2 matching over 11 bases. With 2 bases clipped from V and 5 bases from J, the junction kept 5 bases outside the gene matches. Germline V gene sequence: CDR1 GTSNPN, CDR2 SVGIG (reference sequence). This CDR3 is built from 14 residues. The CDR3 sequence is CAWSQTSGTDEQYF. The CDR3 nucleotides read TGTGCCTGGAGTCAGACTAGCGGGACAGACGAGCAGTACTTC.

This clone showed up just a few times. This chain uses TRBV30 with TRBJ1-6; D is possibly TRBD1 (6 bases). The germline V gene encodes CDR1 GTSNPN and CDR2 SVGIG (reference sequence). The CDR3 covers 16 residues. The V end lost 0 bases, the J end lost 8 bases, and 17 bases lay between the germline ends. CDR3 region: CAWSVSGQGMYSPLHF. Written as DNA, the CDR3 is TGTGCCTGGAGTGTATCAGGTCAGGGGATGTATTCACCCCTCCACTTT.

This clone was detected only once. The chain couples TRBV6-1 to TRBJ2-7, with D unclear. The CDR3 is 15 amino acids. The V end was cut by 7 bases, the J end by 1 base, with 17 bases between. Germline loops: CDR1 MNHNS, CDR2 SASEGT. CDR3 DNA sequence: TGTGCCAGCAATATTGTCCAAGCGAAATCCTACGAGCAGTACTTC. Amino acid sequence: CASNIVQAKSYEQYF.

The rearrangement links TRBV11-2 to TRBJ2-2; D gene unclear. Germline assignment: CDR1 SGHAT and CDR2 FQNNGV. The length of the CDR3 is 13 residues. The V end lost 3 bases, the J end lost 6 bases, and 8 bases lay between the germline ends. The CDR3, as DNA: TGTGCCAGCAGCTTTGTGGTGGCCGGGGAGCTGTTTTTT. Translated: CASSFVVAGELFF.

The chain carries TRBV27 and TRBJ1-2; D is unresolved. Germline V gene lookup returns CDR1 MNHEY and CDR2 SMNVEV (reference sequence). Trimming took off 10 bases at V and 8 bases at J, with 26 bases between the two ends. This CDR3 has 15 residues. CDR3 protein: CATSWAYGEKGGYTF. In DNA form, the CDR3 reads TGTGCCACCTCCTGGGCATATGGGGAGAAGGGCGGCTACACCTTC.

This chain joins TRBV27 and TRBJ2-7, with D unclear. The CDR3 consists of 16 residues. Trimming took off 1 base at V and 0 bases at J, with 13 bases between the two ends. Germline CDR1 reads MNHEY; CDR2 reads SMNVEV (reference sequence). CDR3 coding DNA: TGTGCCAGCAGTTTATATGGGCAGGTCGCCTCCTACGAGCAGTACTTC. Residues: CASSLYGQVASYEQYF.

With respect to this clone: The same CDR3 arises from other DNA sequences in this sample as well. The chain couples TRBV6-1 to TRBJ2-2; no reliable D call. This CDR3 has 14 amino acids. The ends were cut back, 2 bases at V and 2 bases at J, with 6 bases in the middle. CDR1 MNHNS and CDR2 SASEGT come from the germline V gene. The CDR3: CASSEHRNTGELFF. The CDR3 nucleotides are TGTGCCAGCAGTGAACACAGAAACACCGGGGAGCTGTTTTTT.

This chain connects TRBV4-3 to TRBJ1-6; tentatively, D is TRBD1 (6 bases). The germline gives CDR1 LGHNA, CDR2 YSLEER. V lost 8 bases, J lost 6 bases, and 17 bases lay in between. The CDR3 loop spans 15 amino acids. CDR3 in DNA: TGCGCCAGCCGATTTTTGGACAGTCCTAATTCACCCCTCCACTTT. As protein: CASRFLDSPNSPLHF.

The sample holds a few counts of this clone. The V gene is TRBV6-4, the J gene TRBJ2-7; either TRBD1 or TRBD2 may supply D (5 bases each). V was cut by 3 bases and J by 3 bases, with 18 bases left in between. CDR3 size: 16 residues. CDR1 is MRHNA, CDR2 SNTAGT, per germline. In DNA, the CDR3 is TGTGCCAGCAGTGAGTCTGTCCCCGGGACCAACTACGAGCAGTACTTC. This sequence encodes CASSESVPGTNYEQYF.

About this clone: At the DNA level, this CDR3 is encoded by other sequences in the same sample as well. V gene TRBV27 combines with J gene TRBJ2-1; weak D call: TRBD2 (6 bases). The CDR3 consists of 15 residues. V was shortened by 2 bases and J by 1 base, with 9 bases between the two germline ends. CDR1 is MNHEY, CDR2 SMNVEV, per germline (reference sequence). In nucleotides, the CDR3 is TGTGCCAGCAGTTTAGGGACTGGATCCTACAATGAGCAGTTCTTC. It is translated as CASSLGTGSYNEQFF.